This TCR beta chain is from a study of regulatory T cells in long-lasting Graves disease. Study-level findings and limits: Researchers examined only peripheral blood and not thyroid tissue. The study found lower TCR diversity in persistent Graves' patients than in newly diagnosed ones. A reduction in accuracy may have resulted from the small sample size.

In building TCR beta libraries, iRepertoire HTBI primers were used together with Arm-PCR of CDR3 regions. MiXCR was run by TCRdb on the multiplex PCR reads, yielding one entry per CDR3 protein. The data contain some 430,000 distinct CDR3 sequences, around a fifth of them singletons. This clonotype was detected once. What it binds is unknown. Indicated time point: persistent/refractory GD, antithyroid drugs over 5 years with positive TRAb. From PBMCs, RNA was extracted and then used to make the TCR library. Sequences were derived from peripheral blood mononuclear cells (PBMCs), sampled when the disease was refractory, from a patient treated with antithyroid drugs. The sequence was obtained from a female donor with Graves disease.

CDR3 sequence (DNA): TGTGCCAGCAGTTTATGGACAGGGAGGGGGTATAGCAATCAGCCCCAGCATTTT. This encodes CASSLWTGRGYSNQPQHF. The chain is built from TRBV28 and TRBJ1-5, with 7 bases aligning to TRBD1. V lost 0 bases and J lost 0; bases outside the gene matches: 8. The CDR3 extends over 18 amino acids. Germline V gene lookup returns CDR1 MDHEN and CDR2 SYDVKM.